Each of the 17 T cell receptor beta chains below was sequenced from the same sample in a study of T-cell memory formation after mild COVID-19. TCRdb re-called the 5' RACE reads through MiXCR, storing one row per CDR3 protein. Counted here are a few hundred thousand distinct CDR3 sequences, roughly 9.4% occurring once; the ten biggest clones make up roughly a fifth. The sample taken for sequencing was PBMCs or a T cell subset sorted from them (not recorded which). The receptors come from a man younger than 30 who had mild COVID-19 (a few samples of this study predate the infection). Cell type and time point are not known.

DNA for the CDR3: TGCGCCAGCAGCTTGGGCGGACAGCCGAATCAGCCCCAGCATTTT. Protein: CASSLGGQPNQPQHF. The V and J genes are TRBV5-1 and TRBJ1-5; D is perhaps TRBD1 (6 bases). Trimming removed 0 bases at V and 4 bases at J, with 11 bases between. CDR1 and CDR2 from the germline V gene are SGHRS and YFSETQ. The CDR3 length is 15 residues.

This clonotype has just a few counts. The chain recombines TRBV9 with TRBJ2-3, with 9 nucleotides matching TRBD2. V was clipped by 0 bases and J by 3 bases; unmatched bases: 8. Germline loops: CDR1 SGDLS, CDR2 YYNGEE. The CDR3 contains 17 residues. In DNA, the CDR3 is TGTGCCAGCAGCGTAGACCCCAGCGGGGGGAAAACAGATACGCAGTATTTT. As protein: CASSVDPSGGKTDTQYF.

This chain uses TRBV29-1 with TRBJ1-1; D is possibly TRBD1 (6 bases). The germline CDR1 and CDR2 sequences are SQVTM and ANQGSEA. The CDR3 consists of 15 residues. V lost 7 bases to trimming and J lost 10 bases, with 28 bases between them. The CDR3 spells CSAWTERSPTQGAFF. As DNA, the CDR3 is TGCAGCGCATGGACAGAGAGGAGCCCTACTCAAGGAGCTTTCTTT.

This clonotype was observed a handful of times. This chain connects TRBV20-1 to TRBJ2-1, with 7 bases identical to TRBD1. The germline gives CDR1 DFQATT, CDR2 SNEGSKA (reference sequence). With V trimmed by 7 bases and J by 0 bases, 3 bases remained unmatched. This CDR3 is 13 amino acids long. The CDR3 loop is CSEGDSSYNEQFF. As DNA, the CDR3 is TGCAGTGAAGGGGACAGCTCCTACAATGAGCAGTTCTTC.

The chain carries TRBV4-3 and TRBJ2-3; 12 bases line up with TRBD1. Unmatched junction bases numbered 7, after V lost 0 bases and J lost 6 bases. The CDR3 runs 17 residues. Per the germline V gene, CDR1 is LGHNA and CDR2 is YSLEER. CDR3 loop: CASSQDWRDRGQDTQYF. The CDR3, as DNA: TGCGCCAGCAGCCAAGACTGGAGGGACAGGGGGCAGGATACGCAGTATTTT.

This clonotype was observed a few times. V is TRBV6-5 and J is TRBJ2-7, with TRBD1 matching 8 bases. The CDR3 is made up of 13 amino acids. V was pared by 1 base and J by 6 bases, with 2 bases of the junction left unmatched. The germline CDR1 and CDR2 sequences are MNHEY and SVGAGI. The DNA for the CDR3 is TGTGCCAGCAGTTACTACAGGGGGACCGAGCAGTACGTC. Encoded protein: CASSYYRGTEQYV.

This clonotype was seen repeatedly, ten times or more. This rearrangement joins TRBV9 to TRBJ2-7, with no clear D. The germline gives CDR1 SGDLS, CDR2 YYNGEE. CDR3 length: 13 amino acids. Trimming removed 0 bases from V and 3 bases from J, with 7 bases in between. The CDR3 reads CASSVGISYEQYF. The DNA for the CDR3 is TGTGCCAGCAGCGTAGGAATCAGCTACGAGCAGTACTTC.

This chain links TRBV29-1 with TRBJ2-5; a weak D match, TRBD2 (5 bases). The CDR3 loop spans 12 amino acids. Trimming pared 6 bases from V and 1 base from J, leaving 9 bases between. The germline CDR1 and CDR2 sequences are SQVTM and ANQGSEA. CDR3 sequence: CSVPDFQETQYF. In nucleotides, the CDR3 is TGCAGCGTCCCGGACTTCCAAGAGACCCAGTACTTC.

This clonotype came up many times. The chain employs TRBV10-2 and TRBJ1-2; D ambiguous. The germline gives CDR1 WSHSY, CDR2 SAAADI. Deletions cut 2 bases from V and 1 base from J, with 8 bases between. The CDR3 is 14 amino acids. The CDR3 bases are TGCGCCAGCAGTGAGGCACGATTTAACTATGGCTACACCTTC. It codes for CASSEARFNYGYTF.

The chain couples TRBV18 to TRBJ1-1; D unclear. The CDR3 has 14 amino acids. V was cut by 1 base and J by 5 bases, with 11 bases left in between. CDR1 and CDR2 from the germline V gene are KGHSH and LQKENI. CDR3 protein: CASSPLPGVTEAFF. As DNA, the CDR3 is TGTGCCAGCTCACCACTCCCCGGGGTAACTGAAGCTTTCTTT. The whole variable domain, remainder taken from reference TRBV18 and TRBJ1-1, is NAGVMQNPRHLVRRRGQEARLRCSPMKGHSHVYWYRQLPEEGLKFMVYLQKENIIDESGMPKERFSAEFPKEGPSILRIQQVVRGDSAAYFCASSPLPGVTEAFFGQGTRLTVV.

This clonotype was recorded a few times. J is TRBJ1-1 and V is TRBV4-3; D is possibly TRBD1 (6 bases). Trimming removed 0 bases at V and 0 bases at J, with 8 bases between. The CDR3 runs to 15 residues. Germline values: CDR1 LGHNA, CDR2 YSLEER. CDR3 sequence: CASSQDGGLNTEAFF. DNA of the CDR3: TGCGCCAGCAGCCAAGATGGGGGCTTGAACACTGAAGCTTTCTTT.

This clonotype was recorded a few times. The chain is built from TRBV6-6 and TRBJ2-6; either TRBD1 or TRBD2 may supply D (5 bases each). The CDR3 totals 17 residues. Germline V gene sequence: CDR1 MNHNY, CDR2 SVGAGI (reference sequence). V was trimmed by 5 bases and J by 0 bases, leaving 14 bases between them. The CDR3 region is CASSHLGRFSGANVLTF. The CDR3 DNA follows: TGTGCCAGCAGTCACTTGGGACGTTTCTCTGGGGCCAACGTCCTGACTTTC.

This clonotype was detected a few times. The chain links TRBV4-1 to TRBJ2-1; 10 positions match TRBD2. Germline assignment: CDR1 MGHRA and CDR2 YSYEKL. V lost 8 bases to trimming and J lost 9 bases; unmatched junction nucleotides: 7. This CDR3 has 13 amino acids. The DNA for the CDR3 is TGCGCCAGCGGGACTAGCGAAGGCATTGAGCAGTTCTTC. Amino acid sequence: CASGTSEGIEQFF.

This clonotype showed up many times. V gene TRBV11-1 combines with J gene TRBJ1-2, with D possibly matching TRBD1 (6 bases). The CDR3 is 14 residues long. Trimming pared 5 bases from V and 7 bases from J, leaving 17 bases between. The V gene's germline CDR1 is SGHAT and CDR2 FQDESV (reference sequence). The CDR3 region is CASSISDSPAGYTF. The CDR3 DNA reads as TGTGCCAGCAGCATATCGGACAGTCCGGCTGGCTACACCTTC.

The chain has TRBV9 and TRBJ2-1; TRBD2 aligns across 13 bases. The CDR3 contains 19 residues. Germline CDR1 SGDLS, CDR2 YYNGEE. The V gene end was trimmed by 3 bases and the J gene end by 3 bases; junction bases not matched to a gene: 12. The CDR3 DNA reads TGTGCCAGCAGCGCGCAGACTAGCGGGGGGTCCCTTGGCTACAATGAGCAGTTCTTC. Residues: CASSAQTSGGSLGYNEQFF.

A few counts support this clonotype. This chain joins TRBV7-2 and TRBJ1-1, with D unresolved. The CDR3 sequence is 14 residues long. CDR1 is SGHTA, CDR2 FQGNSA, per germline. V gave up 2 bases and J gave up 6 bases, with 13 bases separating them. DNA of the CDR3: TGTGCCAGCAGCTTAAGGGTATCCGATTCTGAAGCTTTCTTT. Translation: CASSLRVSDSEAFF.

This clonotype turned up a few times. The chain has TRBV10-3 and TRBJ2-7; D possibly corresponds to TRBD1 (5 bases). Trimming took 0 bases from V and 5 from J, leaving 11 bases between them. This CDR3 has 14 amino acids. CDR1 is ENHRY, CDR2 SYGVKD, per germline. CDR3 residues: CAISESGPGNEQYF. DNA of the CDR3: TGTGCCATCAGTGAGTCGGGGCCAGGGAACGAGCAGTACTTC.